This T cell receptor (beta chain) appears in the sequencing data of a study of cytomegalovirus exposure and HLA in healthy donors. The PCR contained 60 Vbeta and 13 Jbeta primers. Only in-frame clones appear in the TCRdb table, and some are missing; sequencing was by immunoSEQ multiplex PCR. The sample contains about 130,000 clones, approximately 87% of which appear only once. Input material: PBMCs. This receptor was obtained from a man younger than 35 in good health and CMV-seropositive.

The CDR3 DNA is TGTGCCAGCAGTTTGGAGTCGGGGGGAAACACTGAAGCTTTCTTT. This encodes CASSLESGGNTEAFF. The chain recombines TRBV28 with TRBJ1-1, with D perhaps TRBD1 (5 bases). Germline lookup yields CDR1 MDHEN and CDR2 SYDVKM. The CDR3 has 15 residues. V was trimmed by 3 bases and J by 2 bases, leaving 13 bases between them.